Sequencing of this T cell receptor (beta chain) was carried out in a study of vaccination and CD4 T cells after COVID-19. About the research overall: Median draw time for post-COVID samples was 101 days post-diagnosis (range 35 to 161). Study results and limitations: The rise in median SARS-CoV-2-reactive clonotypes, from roughly 19 to 38, was not significant.

TCRdb used MiXCR to reprocess the PCR reads, holding one entry per CDR3 protein. Among roughly 28,000 distinct CDR3 sequences listed, approximately 53% were seen once. Germline values: CDR1 MNHNS, CDR2 SASEGT. The ends were cut back, 6 bases at V and 6 bases at J, with 12 bases in the middle. The CDR3 has 13 amino acids. Time point noted: late sampling 161 to 241 days after vaccination in a few convalescent patients. This clonotype was counted between two and nine times. Its specificity is unknown. This chain uses TRBV6-1 with TRBJ1-5; D possibly corresponds to TRBD1 (5 bases). The material was CD4+ T cells from blood, obtained about 7 months after SARS-CoV-2 vaccination. The origin of this receptor is a human donor who had recovered from COVID-19. DNA of the CDR3: TGTGCCAGCAGCCTCACAGGAGGTCAGCCCCAGCATTTT. This encodes CASSLTGGQPQHF.